These 8 T cell receptor beta chains share one sample of origin, sequenced in a study of glioma-infiltrating T cells (dated by TCRdb to between 2015 and 2016). Instrument on record: Illumina MiSeq. TCR alpha and beta CDR3 regions were amplified with the iRepertoire nested amplicon-rescue multiplex PCR (arm-PCR) platform from RNA. TCRdb passed the public sequencing reads through fastp at Q25 and MiXCR, retaining productive beta sequences. Rows are combined by CDR3 protein, so each entry shows the most common genes and DNA. For this sample there are 150,000 to 200,000 distinct CDR3 sequences; 43% appear just once. Roughly 5.2% of the sample is in the top ten clones. The sequenced sample consisted of glioma tissue, nonneoplastic brain tissue, or PBMCs (not recorded which). The receptors were sampled from a human donor with low-grade glioma or glioblastoma, undergoing nonglioma brain surgery, or in good health (not recorded which).

As to this clonotype: This clone may be a read error of a much larger clone one base away. The chain recombines TRBV20-1 with TRBJ2-7, with D possibly called TRBD1 or TRBD2 (5 bases each). Between the trimmed V and J ends, which lost 0 bases and 3 bases, there was a span of 21 bases. Germline V gene sequence: CDR1 DFQATT, CDR2 SNEGSKA (reference sequence). The CDR3 is 17 amino acids. The CDR3 bases are TGCAGTGCTAGAGATGAGCGGCCGGAGACAGTGGTCTACGAGCAGTACTTC. Its translation: CSARDERPETVVYEQYF.

The table lists this clonotype with many counts. The J gene is TRBJ1-2, the V gene TRBV6-1; D uncertain. V lost 4 bases to trimming and J lost 4 bases, with 13 bases between them. Germline V gene lookup returns CDR1 MNHNS and CDR2 SASEGT. The CDR3 sequence is 14 residues long. CDR3 in amino acids: CASSAGRSTYGYTF. The CDR3 DNA reads as TGTGCCAGCAGTGCTGGACGGAGCACCTATGGCTACACCTTC.

In regard to this clonotype: This may be a read error: a much more frequent sequence differs by one nucleotide. This chain uses TRBV6-2 or TRBV6-3 with TRBJ2-2, with D unclear. The length of the CDR3 is 12 residues. The V gene's germline CDR1 is MNHEY and CDR2 SVGEGT. CDR3 region: CASSRPTVELFF. The CDR3 region has the DNA TGTGCCAGCAGCCGGCCCACCGTGGAGCTGTTTTTT.

V usage is TRBV7-2 and J usage is TRBJ2-3; possibly TRBD2 for D (6 bases). The CDR3 loop spans 15 amino acids. Trimming shortened V by 7 bases and J by 4 bases, and 18 bases separated the two germline ends. Germline values: CDR1 SGHTA, CDR2 FQGNSA. The CDR3 bases are TGTGCCAGCACCAGGACTATGAGCAATTCAGATACGCAGTATTTT. It translates to CASTRTMSNSDTQYF.

As for this clonotype: The junction shows a germline mismatch at one end, possibly a read error. The V call is TRBV29-1, the J call TRBJ2-1; D is perhaps TRBD2 (6 bases). The germline gives CDR1 SQVTM, CDR2 ANQGSEA. The CDR3 length is 14 residues. CDR3 sequence (DNA): TGCAGCGTTTCAGGGACTTGGGAGAGAAGTGAGAAGTTCTTC. Its translation: CSVSGTWERSEKFF.

In its sample, this clonotype was seen many times. This sequence joins TRBV15 and TRBJ1-2; weak D call: TRBD1 (5 bases). Between the trimmed V and J ends, which lost 0 bases and 4 bases, there was a span of 9 bases. The V gene's germline CDR1 is LNHNV and CDR2 YYDKDF (reference sequence). The length of the CDR3 is 14 residues. Written as DNA, the CDR3 is TGTGCCACCAGCAGAGATCGGGGGTCCTATGGCTACACCTTC. Translation gives CATSRDRGSYGYTF. Filled out from reference TRBV15 and TRBJ1-2, the complete variable domain reads DAMVIQNPRYQVTQFGKPVTLSCSQTLNHNVMYWYQQKSSQAPKLLFHYYDKDFNNEADTPDNFQSRRPNTSFCFLDIRSPGLGDTAMYLCATSRDRGSYGYTFGSGTRLTVV.

Remarks on this clonotype: A read error is possible here, since a much larger clone lies one base away. V gene TRBV28 combines with J gene TRBJ2-7; D assignment may be TRBD1 or TRBD2 (5 bases each). The V end lost 3 bases, the J end lost 3 bases, and 12 bases lay between the germline ends. The CDR3 sequence is 14 residues long. Germline V gene lookup returns CDR1 MDHEN and CDR2 SYDVKM. The CDR3 protein is CASSFTEGLYEQYF. Written as DNA, the CDR3 is TGTGCCAGCAGTTTTACTGAGGGGCTCTACGAGCAGTACTTC.

As for this clonotype: This clone may be a read error of a much larger clone one base away. The V gene is TRBV24-1, the J gene TRBJ2-3, with 8 bases identical to TRBD2. CDR3 length: 15 residues. Germline loops: CDR1 KGHDR, CDR2 SFDVKD. The ends lost 7 bases at V and 0 bases at J; junction bases unmatched: 5. For the CDR3, the DNA is TGTGCCACCAGGGGGACTAGAGGGAGCACAGATACGCAGTATTTT. It yields the protein CATRGTRGSTDTQYF.